These T cell receptor beta chains were read from a single sample in a study of blood T cell repertoires in COVID-19. Libraries were prepared by immunoSEQ multiplex PCR; TCRdb keeps only in-frame clonotypes and omits some of them. This sample yields approximately 230,000 clones, of which around 88% are seen a single time; under 5% belongs to the top ten. Source material: PBMCs or T cells enriched from blood (not recorded which). These receptors were obtained from a woman in her 30s who had recovered from COVID-19. CDR3s include the opening cysteine and the closing phenylalanine or tryptophan. D genes are given only for firm matches. Expanded clones are given a class, and other clones once, few, many or no size at all.

D gene: -
V gene: TRBV10-3
clone size: -
J gene: TRBJ1-5
CDR3 DNA: TGTGCCATCAGTGACAGGGTGGATCAGCCCCAGCATTTT
CDR3 protein: CAISDRVDQPQHF

D gene: -
V gene: TRBV29-1
clone size: -
J gene: TRBJ1-2
CDR3 DNA: TGCAGCGTTGTTCCGGGAGCCAATATCGGTGGCTACACCTTC
CDR3 protein: CSVVPGANIGGYTF

D gene: TRBD1
V gene: TRBV2
clone size: -
J gene: TRBJ1-2
CDR3 DNA: TGTGCCAGCAGCCTGGACAGGGGGCGTTTTAATGGCTACACCTTC
CDR3 protein: CASSLDRGRFNGYTF

D gene: -
V gene: TRBV7-8
clone size: once
J gene: TRBJ1-6
CDR3 DNA: TGTGCCAGCAGCTTAGATGGACAGACCTTTGAGTCCCTCCACTTT
CDR3 protein: CASSLDGQTFESLHF

D gene: -
V gene: TRBV6-5
clone size: -
J gene: TRBJ1-4
CDR3 DNA: TGTGCCAGCTTCGTACCGGGACAAAGCGAAAAACTGTTTTTT
CDR3 protein: CASFVPGQSEKLFF

D gene: TRBD1
V gene: TRBV27
clone size: -
J gene: TRBJ1-2
CDR3 DNA: TGTGCCAGCAGTTCCACCGGGACAGATAACTATGGCTACACCTTC
CDR3 protein: CASSSTGTDNYGYTF

D gene: -
V gene: TRBV5-4
clone size: -
J gene: TRBJ2-7
CDR3 DNA: TGTGCCAGCAGCTTTCGAGGGTCCGGTTACGAGCAGTACTTC
CDR3 protein: CASSFRGSGYEQYF

D gene: TRBD1
V gene: TRBV11-3
clone size: few
J gene: TRBJ1-5
CDR3 DNA: TGTGCCAGCACCCCAGGGGGAGAAAGTTACAATCAGCCCCAGCATTTT
CDR3 protein: CASTPGGESYNQPQHF

D gene: TRBD1
V gene: TRBV2
clone size: -
J gene: TRBJ1-5
CDR3 DNA: TGTGCCAGCAGCCCTGGGACAGGGGGTTATCAGCCCCAGCATTTT
CDR3 protein: CASSPGTGGYQPQHF

D gene: TRBD1
V gene: TRBV28
clone size: -
J gene: TRBJ1-1
CDR3 DNA: TGTGCCAGCAGGGGACAGGGGTACACTGAAGCTTTCTTT
CDR3 protein: CASRGQGYTEAFF

D gene: -
V gene: TRBV6-4
clone size: few
J gene: TRBJ1-5
CDR3 DNA: TGTGCCAGCAGTGAACTACAGGGACAGCCCCAGCATTTT
CDR3 protein: CASSELQGQPQHF

D gene: TRBD2
V gene: TRBV27
clone size: once
J gene: TRBJ2-7
CDR3 DNA: TGTGCCAGCAAGGTCCTGGGACTAGCAAGCTACGAGCAGTACTTC
CDR3 protein: CASKVLGLASYEQYF

D gene: TRBD1
V gene: TRBV19
clone size: -
J gene: TRBJ1-1
CDR3 DNA: TGTGCCAGTAGCTTGACAGGGGAGACTGAAGCTTTCTTT
CDR3 protein: CASSLTGETEAFF

D gene: -
V gene: TRBV6-5
clone size: -
J gene: TRBJ2-1
CDR3 DNA: TGTGCCAGCAGTCTACGCAATGAGCAGTTCTTC
CDR3 protein: CASSLRNEQFF

D gene: TRBD1
V gene: TRBV28
clone size: -
J gene: TRBJ1-2
CDR3 DNA: TGTGCCAGCAGTTTTCCGACAGGGGTTGGCCTTACTAACTATGGCTACACCTTC
CDR3 protein: CASSFPTGVGLTNYGYTF

D gene: -
V gene: TRBV9
clone size: once
J gene: TRBJ1-3
CDR3 DNA: TGTGCCAGCAGCCCCGAGAACTCTGGAAACACCATATATTTT
CDR3 protein: CASSPENSGNTIYF

D gene: TRBD1
V gene: TRBV9
clone size: -
J gene: TRBJ2-1
CDR3 DNA: TGTGCCAGCAATTTAGGACAGGTGTCGGGCAATGAGCAGTTCTTC
CDR3 protein: CASNLGQVSGNEQFF

D gene: -
V gene: TRBV7-2
clone size: -
J gene: TRBJ1-1
CDR3 DNA: TGTGCCAGCAGCTTATCCCCTATCACTGAAGCTTTCTTT
CDR3 protein: CASSLSPITEAFF

D gene: -
V gene: TRBV28
clone size: -
J gene: TRBJ1-1
CDR3 DNA: TGTGCCAGCAGCCCCCCCCTGGCAGGGTCAACTGAAGCTTTCTTT
CDR3 protein: CASSPPLAGSTEAFF

D gene: TRBD1
V gene: TRBV4-1
clone size: -
J gene: TRBJ1-2
CDR3 DNA: TGCGCCAGCAGCCCAGACTACAGGGGCAATGGCTACACCTTC
CDR3 protein: CASSPDYRGNGYTF

D gene: -
V gene: TRBV6-5
clone size: once
J gene: TRBJ1-5
CDR3 DNA: TGTGCCAGCAGTTACTCGAAAGGGGGCAATCAGCCCCAGCATTTT
CDR3 protein: CASSYSKGGNQPQHF

D gene: TRBD2
V gene: TRBV5-1
clone size: -
J gene: TRBJ2-5
CDR3 DNA: TGCGCCAGCAGTGGAATAGCGGGGAAGGGAGAGACCCAGTACTTC
CDR3 protein: CASSGIAGKGETQYF

D gene: TRBD1
V gene: TRBV7-7
clone size: once
J gene: TRBJ2-3
CDR3 DNA: TGTGCTAGCAGCCCAGGGACAGGGCGTCAAGATACGCAGTATTTT
CDR3 protein: CASSPGTGRQDTQYF

D gene: TRBD1
V gene: TRBV2
clone size: -
J gene: TRBJ2-5
CDR3 DNA: TGTGCCAGCAGACGGGACAGGGCTAAAGAGACCCAGTACTTC
CDR3 protein: CASRRDRAKETQYF

D gene: TRBD1
V gene: TRBV19
clone size: -
J gene: TRBJ1-4
CDR3 DNA: TGTGCCAGTACCCTGAAGGGGACAGTAAATGAAAAACTGTTTTTT
CDR3 protein: CASTLKGTVNEKLFF

D gene: TRBD2
V gene: TRBV11-2
clone size: -
J gene: TRBJ2-7
CDR3 DNA: TGTGCCAGCAGCTCCGGACTAGCGGACTACTTC
CDR3 protein: CASSSGLADYF

D gene: -
V gene: TRBV28
clone size: -
J gene: TRBJ2-7
CDR3 DNA: TGTGCCAGCATCCTGGACGGGATCTCCTACGAGCAGTACTTC
CDR3 protein: CASILDGISYEQYF

D gene: -
V gene: TRBV10-2
clone size: -
J gene: TRBJ1-2
CDR3 DNA: TGCGCCAGCAGGGGGCGAGACTATGGCTACACCTTC
CDR3 protein: CASRGRDYGYTF

D gene: TRBD1
V gene: TRBV28
clone size: -
J gene: TRBJ1-4
CDR3 DNA: TGTGCCAGCAGCAATGGCGGACAGGGAGGTGAAAAACTGTTTTTT
CDR3 protein: CASSNGGQGGEKLFF

D gene: TRBD1
V gene: TRBV28
clone size: -
J gene: TRBJ1-2
CDR3 DNA: TGTGCCAGCAGTTCCCCCGGACAGGGCGGCTATGGCTACACCTTC
CDR3 protein: CASSSPGQGGYGYTF

D gene: -
V gene: TRBV18
clone size: -
J gene: TRBJ1-1
CDR3 DNA: TGTGCCAGCTCACCACAACAGGTTGAAGCTTTCTTT
CDR3 protein: CASSPQQVEAFF

D gene: -
V gene: TRBV18
clone size: -
J gene: TRBJ2-3
CDR3 DNA: TGTGCCAGCTCACCGATGACTAGCACAGATACGCAGTATTTT
CDR3 protein: CASSPMTSTDTQYF

D gene: -
V gene: TRBV7-9
clone size: -
J gene: TRBJ2-1
CDR3 DNA: TGTGCCAGCAGCTTTAATAGCGGCTACAATGAGCAGTTCTTC
CDR3 protein: CASSFNSGYNEQFF

D gene: -
V gene: TRBV6-8
clone size: -
J gene: TRBJ2-3
CDR3 DNA: TGTGCCAGCAGTTGGGCCACTCGACGCCACGGCGATACGCAGTATTTT
CDR3 protein: CASSWATRRHGDTQYF

D gene: -
V gene: TRBV7-2
clone size: -
J gene: TRBJ1-1
CDR3 DNA: TGTGCCAGCAGCTTTCTCCGGTCTGAAGCTTTCTTT
CDR3 protein: CASSFLRSEAFF

D gene: TRBD1
V gene: TRBV9
clone size: -
J gene: TRBJ1-2
CDR3 DNA: TGTGCCAGCAGCGACCGGACAGGGGGGTCTGGCTACACCTTC
CDR3 protein: CASSDRTGGSGYTF

D gene: TRBD2
V gene: TRBV19
clone size: -
J gene: TRBJ2-3
CDR3 DNA: TGTGCCACTCAGCCTCTAGCGGGTCCGGGGGACACAGATACGCAGTATTTT
CDR3 protein: CATQPLAGPGDTDTQYF

D gene: TRBD1
V gene: TRBV6-5
clone size: -
J gene: TRBJ1-2
CDR3 DNA: TGTGCCAGCAGGCCTCCAGGGGGGAACTATGGCTACACCTTC
CDR3 protein: CASRPPGGNYGYTF

D gene: -
V gene: TRBV7-6
clone size: -
J gene: TRBJ2-5
CDR3 DNA: TGTGCCAGCAGGATAGCGGCTCGGGAGACCCAGTACTTC
CDR3 protein: CASRIAARETQYF

D gene: TRBD1
V gene: TRBV6-5
clone size: -
J gene: TRBJ2-7
CDR3 DNA: TGTGCCAGCAGTCCCCAGGGACAGGGTGGGAAGCAGTACTTC
CDR3 protein: CASSPQGQGGKQYF

D gene: TRBD1
V gene: TRBV5-4
clone size: few
J gene: TRBJ2-7
CDR3 DNA: TGTGCCAGCAGCCTGGGACAGGACACCTACGAGCAGTACTTC
CDR3 protein: CASSLGQDTYEQYF

D gene: TRBD2
V gene: TRBV10-3
clone size: -
J gene: TRBJ2-5
CDR3 DNA: TGTGCCACCGGACGGGGGGGAGCCAGGGGAAGTTCCGGGCCGGAGACCCAGTACTTC
CDR3 protein: CATGRGGARGSSGPETQYF

D gene: -
V gene: TRBV29-1
clone size: -
J gene: TRBJ1-1
CDR3 DNA: TGCAGCGTTGAAGACGCAGGGGACACTGAAGCTTTCTTT
CDR3 protein: CSVEDAGDTEAFF

D gene: -
V gene: TRBV19
clone size: -
J gene: TRBJ2-2
CDR3 DNA: TGTGCCAGTAGTTTGAGTCAGGGCACCGGGGAGCTGTTTTTT
CDR3 protein: CASSLSQGTGELFF

D gene: -
V gene: TRBV4-1
clone size: -
J gene: TRBJ2-1
CDR3 DNA: TGCGCCAGCAGTCGGTCCCAGGACAATGAGCAGTTCTTC
CDR3 protein: CASSRSQDNEQFF

D gene: -
V gene: TRBV21-1
clone size: -
J gene: TRBJ2-3
CDR3 DNA: TGTGCCAGCAGCGCCCCCTGCGGGGATACGCAGTATTTT
CDR3 protein: CASSAPCGDTQYF

D gene: -
V gene: TRBV24-1
clone size: -
J gene: TRBJ2-1
CDR3 DNA: TGTGCCACCAGTGACCTTACTCGAGGCAATGAGCAGTTCTTC
CDR3 protein: CATSDLTRGNEQFF

D gene: -
V gene: TRBV7-2
clone size: -
J gene: TRBJ1-5
CDR3 DNA: TGTGCCAGCAGCCCGGGGGTGGGCAATCAGCCCCAGCATTTT
CDR3 protein: CASSPGVGNQPQHF

D gene: -
V gene: TRBV5-1
clone size: -
J gene: TRBJ2-3
CDR3 DNA: TGCGCCAGCAGGCTGGACTCTCCCACAGATACGCAGTATTTT
CDR3 protein: CASRLDSPTDTQYF

D gene: -
V gene: TRBV18
clone size: -
J gene: TRBJ2-5
CDR3 DNA: TGTGCCAGCTTACCCGGTCAGGTCGAGACCCAGTACTTC
CDR3 protein: CASLPGQVETQYF

D gene: -
V gene: TRBV19
clone size: -
J gene: TRBJ1-2
CDR3 DNA: TGTGCCAGTAGTACAGAGCAGGGGAGCTATGGCTACACCTTC
CDR3 protein: CASSTEQGSYGYTF

D gene: -
V gene: TRBV7-2
clone size: -
J gene: TRBJ2-2
CDR3 DNA: TGTGCCAGCAGCTTAGAACAGGGTAGTGGGGAGCTGTTTTTT
CDR3 protein: CASSLEQGSGELFF

D gene: -
V gene: TRBV6-2/TRBV6-3
clone size: -
J gene: TRBJ1-5
CDR3 DNA: TGTGCCAGCAGTCCCGGACAGCATGATCAGCCCCAGCATTTT
CDR3 protein: CASSPGQHDQPQHF